This T cell receptor beta chain was profiled in a study of T cells in Graves' hyperthyroidism and ophthalmopathy. The overall study: At the time of initial diagnosis and before any treatment, peripheral blood was collected.

The study, taken as a whole, reports: Most thyroid-expanded clonotypes above 0.001 were also found in blood. By a 13 V-J model, ophthalmopathy was set apart from stable hyperthyroidism.

Clinical symptoms, serum thyroxine, TRAb, thyroid ultrasound and orbital computed tomography established diagnosis. Remarks on this clonotype: What it binds is not known.

RNA transcripts served as the template for amplifying TCR beta CDR3 regions. The study used the HTBI primer set for a first-round RT-PCR of the TCR CDR3. In TCRdb, the multiplex PCR reads were re-called with MiXCR into one record per CDR3 protein. The data show about 640,000 distinct CDR3 sequences, less than 25% seen once. Trimming shortened V by 0 bases and J by 2 bases, and 9 bases separated the two germline ends. The CDR3 totals 15 residues. Germline V lookup: CDR1 SGHDT, CDR2 YYEEEE. The sample consisted of blood. This chain links TRBV5-6 with TRBJ1-3, with a possible D match to TRBD1 (5 bases). The sequence was obtained from a man aged 25 to 45 with Graves' ophthalmopathy. CDR3 amino acids: CASSLGGTPGNTIYF. In DNA, the CDR3 is TGTGCCAGCAGCTTGGGGGGGACCCCTGGAAACACCATATATTTT. Complete variable domain (other parts from reference TRBV5-6 and TRBJ1-3): DAGVTQSPTHLIKTRGQQVTLRCSPKSGHDTVSWYQQALGQGPQFIFQYYEEEERQRGNFPDRFSGHQFPNYSSELNVNALLLGDSALYLCASSLGGTPGNTIYFGEGSWLTVV.